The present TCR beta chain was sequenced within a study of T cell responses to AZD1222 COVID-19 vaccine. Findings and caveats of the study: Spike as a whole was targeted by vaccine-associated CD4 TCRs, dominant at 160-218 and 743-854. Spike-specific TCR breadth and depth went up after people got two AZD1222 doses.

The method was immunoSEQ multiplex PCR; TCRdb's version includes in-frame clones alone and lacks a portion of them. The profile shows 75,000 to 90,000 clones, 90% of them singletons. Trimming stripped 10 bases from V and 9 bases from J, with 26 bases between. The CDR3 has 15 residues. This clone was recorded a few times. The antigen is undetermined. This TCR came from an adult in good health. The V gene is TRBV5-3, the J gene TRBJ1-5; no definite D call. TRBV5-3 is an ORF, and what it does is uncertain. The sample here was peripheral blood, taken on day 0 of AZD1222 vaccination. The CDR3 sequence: CAVRSPALPWGPQHF. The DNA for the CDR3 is TGTGCCGTGAGATCACCGGCTCTCCCATGGGGGCCCCAGCATTTT.